The 2 T cell receptor beta chains presented below share a single source sample, sequenced in a study of T cells in Graves' hyperthyroidism and ophthalmopathy. Researchers amplified the TCR beta CDR3 regions from RNA transcripts. TCR CDR3 underwent first-round RT-PCR with the HTBI primer set. TCRdb re-called the multiplex PCR reads through MiXCR, storing one row per CDR3 protein. This table holds a few hundred thousand distinct CDR3 sequences, roughly 15% found once. Sequenced material: blood. The origin of the receptors is a woman younger than 30 with Graves' hyperthyroidism.

This clonotype was seen ten or more times. This chain joins TRBV6-1 and TRBJ2-7, with TRBD2 matching over 12 bases. V lost 6 bases, J lost 7 bases, and 13 bases stayed unmatched. The germline CDR1 and CDR2 sequences are MNHNS and SASEGT. The CDR3 is made up of 16 amino acids. The CDR3 sequence: CASREASSGRAREQYF. The CDR3 DNA is TGTGCCAGCAGGGAGGCTTCTAGCGGGAGGGCCCGTGAGCAGTACTTC.

The V and J genes are TRBV4-1 and TRBJ1-2, with a possible D match to TRBD1 (6 bases). CDR3 length: 13 residues. Trimming took 2 bases from V and 7 from J, leaving 11 bases between them. The V gene's germline CDR1 is MGHRA and CDR2 YSYEKL. The CDR3 region has the DNA TGCGCCAGCAGCCAACCTAAACAGGGTGGCTACACCTTC. Amino acids: CASSQPKQGGYTF.